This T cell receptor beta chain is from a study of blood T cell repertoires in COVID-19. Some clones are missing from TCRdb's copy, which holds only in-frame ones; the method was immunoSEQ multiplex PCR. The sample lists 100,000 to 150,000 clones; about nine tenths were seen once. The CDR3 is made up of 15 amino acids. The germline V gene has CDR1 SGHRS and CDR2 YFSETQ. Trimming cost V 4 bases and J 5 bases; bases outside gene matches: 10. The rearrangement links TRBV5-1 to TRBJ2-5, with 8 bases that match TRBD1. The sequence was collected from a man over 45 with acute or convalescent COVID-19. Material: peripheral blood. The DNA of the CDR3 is TGCGCCAGCAGCCAGGGGGCAGGGGGCGAGGAGACCCAGTACTTC. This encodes CASSQGAGGEETQYF.